The 2 T cell receptor beta chains in this list originate from one sample, sequenced in a study of siplizumab effects on memory and regulatory T cells. Here immunoSEQ multiplex PCR was the method, and the copy in TCRdb shows in-frame clones only, minus some. The sample holds roughly 100,000 clones, around 95% seen once. The sequencing sample was made of naive CD4+ T cells sorted from blood. The source is a human donor in good health.

The genes are TRBV21-1 and TRBJ2-6; the table calls TRBD1, which could not be checked here. TRBV21-1 has pseudogene status. The CDR3 length is 20 residues. CDR3: CASSKAPHRQESSGANVLTF. In DNA, the CDR3 is TGTGCCAGCAGCAAAGCCCCCCATCGACAGGAGAGCTCTGGGGCCAACGTCCTGACTTTC.

The J gene is TRBJ1-3, the V gene TRBV10-3, with 7 bases lining up with TRBD1. V trimming: 6 bases; J trimming: 3 bases; junction bases outside the gene matches: 2. The CDR3 spans 13 residues. The germline V gene encodes CDR1 ENHRY and CDR2 SYGVKD. CDR3 DNA: TGTGCCATCAGAGACAGGGTTGGAAACACCATATATTTT. Its protein is CAIRDRVGNTIYF.